The entry below gives a single T cell receptor beta chain sequence along with its context. It lacks a known antigen. No base-level quality is on record; no much larger clone is a single base apart. The data were obtained in a study of beta chain features in type 1 diabetes (dated by TCRdb to between 2017 and 2018). In the study overall: Mean age, gender distribution, total cell number and subset yield did not differ between patients and healthy donors. Naive and central memory subsets were obtained from all 30 or so donors, but regulatory and stem cell-like memory subsets were isolated from only 8 patients and roughly 8 healthy donors. A total of 107,917,701 sorted cells were examined across all samples, and the number of cells per subset was strongly correlated with RNA yield. The study compared TCRB repertoires of sorted circulating CD4+ T cell subsets between recently diagnosed type 1 diabetes patients and matched healthy donors. On the study overall, not on this receptor specifically: Naive, central memory and regulatory TCRB repertoires appeared more similar among patients than among healthy donors. PCR may preferentially amplify shorter templates, but because patient and control samples were amplified and corrected together, any resulting skew would affect both groups equally. Fewer insertions and more nucleotide deletions at VDJ recombination sites were observed in patients with type 1 diabetes, implying thymic rearrangement abnormalities. Type 1 diabetes patients showed a moderate but significant shortening of TCRB CDR3 length in all four CD4+ subsets. Because the HLA sub-analyses included only small numbers of individuals, any influence of HLA type on TCRB rearrangement was left unresolved. Because cDNA was sequenced instead of genomic DNA, activated cells with high expression could be over-represented, although the groups did not differ in activation or CD3 levels.

The High Capacity cDNA Reverse Transcription Kit was used to reverse transcribe all of the isolated RNA, meaning that expressed TCRB transcripts were what got sequenced. Deep immunoSEQ sequencing was applied to naive, central memory and regulatory T cell samples, giving an average of roughly 3.5 million total reads per sample. Sorted cells were lysed in RLT buffer and RNA was extracted with DNase-treated RNeasy Micro or Mini kits, depending on cell number. Each cell subset was processed on its own to prevent cross-contamination, while patient and healthy donor samples were processed together. TCRB sequences were amplified from cDNA with the immunoSEQ multiplex PCR, producing 87-bp fragments spanning the CDR3 region. Sequencing of the amplicons was performed on the Illumina HiSeq platform. The study's processing was this. PCR bias was computationally corrected using synthetic template baselines, reads within Hamming distance 2 were collapsed, and singletons that could not be merged were discarded. By aligning reads against IMGT, V, D and J genes, CDR3 length, and insertions or deletions at six rearrangement sites were assigned. Within each subset, clonotype counts were normalized to sorted cell number, after which true diversity and Gini coefficients were computed with the tcR R package. The overlap coefficient, calculated on TCRB nucleotide sequences, was used to measure repertoire sharing. The source is immuneACCESS, and TCRdb retained only in-frame sequences with V and J called. Part of the clones is not carried over; for the studies checked, unresolved V genes explain less than half of this, and the remainder is unexplained. V and J calls and clone size are as listed in that table; D and trimming were resolved from the DNA. Here the sample has some 70,000 clones; roughly 50% occur a single time. Jointly, the top ten make up 0.55% to 0.8% of the sample.

From the germline V gene, CDR1 is WSHSY and CDR2 is SAAADI. V is reduced by 4 bases and J by 6 bases, leaving a spacing of 9 bases between them. CDR3 length: 13 amino acids, cysteine to phenylalanine. The entry retains the CDR3 DNA only, 39 bases that are in frame from base 1. Each donor gave one peripheral blood draw, roughly 0.11 L on average, collected into heparinised tubes. A BD FACSAria II and a panel including CD45RO, CCR7, CD25, CD127, CD95 and CD27 were used to sort naive, central memory, regulatory and stem cell-like memory CD4+ T cells. Every sorted population had a purity above 95%. PBMCs were isolated right away by Lymphoprep density gradient centrifugation and were stained directly, without culture. Samples were stained and sorted in pairs, with one healthy donor and one patient per experiment, so that batch effects were minimized.

This sequence was found in a man aged 25-40 years with type 1 diabetes. The rearrangement combines TRBV10-2 with TRBJ2-2, with no confident D gene call. Sequencing used central memory CD4+ T cells from blood. The nucleotides read TGCGCCAGCAGTGTGAGGTCCCCCGGGGAGCTGTTTTTT. Its protein product is CASSVRSPGELFF.